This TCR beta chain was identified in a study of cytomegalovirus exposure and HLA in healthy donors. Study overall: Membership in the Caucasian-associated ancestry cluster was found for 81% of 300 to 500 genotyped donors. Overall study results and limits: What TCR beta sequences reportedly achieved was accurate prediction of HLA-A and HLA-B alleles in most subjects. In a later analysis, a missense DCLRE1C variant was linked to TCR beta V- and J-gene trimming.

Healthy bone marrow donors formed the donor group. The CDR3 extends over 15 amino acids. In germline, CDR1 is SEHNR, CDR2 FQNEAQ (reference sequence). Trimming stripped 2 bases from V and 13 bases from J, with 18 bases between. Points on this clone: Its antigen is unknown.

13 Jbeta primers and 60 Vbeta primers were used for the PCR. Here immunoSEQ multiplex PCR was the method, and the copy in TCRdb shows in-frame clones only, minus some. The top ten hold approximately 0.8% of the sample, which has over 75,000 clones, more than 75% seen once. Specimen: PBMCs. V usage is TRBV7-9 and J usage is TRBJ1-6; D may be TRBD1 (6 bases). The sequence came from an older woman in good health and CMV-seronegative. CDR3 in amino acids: CASSLSGNRDFPLHF. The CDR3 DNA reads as TGTGCCAGCAGCTTAAGCGGGAACAGGGACTTCCCCCTCCACTTT.